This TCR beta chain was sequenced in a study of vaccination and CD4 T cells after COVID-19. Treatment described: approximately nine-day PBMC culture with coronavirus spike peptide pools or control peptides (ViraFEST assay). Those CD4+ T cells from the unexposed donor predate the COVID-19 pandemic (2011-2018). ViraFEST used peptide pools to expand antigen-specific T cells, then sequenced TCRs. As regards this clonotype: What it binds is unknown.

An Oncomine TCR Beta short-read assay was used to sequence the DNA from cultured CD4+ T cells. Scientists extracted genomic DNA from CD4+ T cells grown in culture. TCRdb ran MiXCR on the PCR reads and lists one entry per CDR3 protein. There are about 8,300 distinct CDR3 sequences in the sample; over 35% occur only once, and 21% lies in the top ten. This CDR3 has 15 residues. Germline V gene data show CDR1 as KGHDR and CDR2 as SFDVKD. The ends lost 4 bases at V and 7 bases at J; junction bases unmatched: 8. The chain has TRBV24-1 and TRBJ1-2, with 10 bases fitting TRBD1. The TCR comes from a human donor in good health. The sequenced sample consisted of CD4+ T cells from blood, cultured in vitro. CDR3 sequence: CATSEPRQGAIGYTF. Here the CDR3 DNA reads TGTGCCACCAGTGAACCCAGACAGGGGGCTATTGGCTACACCTTC.